This T cell receptor (beta chain) was profiled in a study of T-cell memory formation after mild COVID-19. This CDR3 spans 12 amino acids. Germline lookup yields CDR1 SNHLY and CDR2 FYNNEI. V gave up 10 bases and J gave up 3 bases, with 13 bases separating them. A word on this clonotype: What it recognizes is unknown.

Points from the study as a whole: Clones that shrank (day 15 to 85) were balanced CD4/CD8, whereas later expanders leaned CD4+. The study found contracting CD4+ clones mainly in CM and EM and contracting CD8+ clones in EMRA. Memory cells collected pre-infection included some clones that later responded, suggesting cross-reactive memory joined.

TCRdb re-derived calls from the 5' RACE reads in MiXCR, one entry per CDR3 protein. The sample contains more than 300,000 distinct CDR3 sequences, approximately 22% of which appear only once. The gene calls are TRBV2 and TRBJ2-7; maybe TRBD2 (6 bases). This sequence was found in a man aged 18 to 35 who had mild COVID-19 (a few samples of this study predate the infection). Cell type and time point are not known. The specimen sequenced was PBMCs or a T cell subset sorted from them (not recorded which). CDR3 in DNA: TGTGCCACCGGGGACTGGGGCTACGAGCAGTACTTC. Protein: CATGDWGYEQYF.